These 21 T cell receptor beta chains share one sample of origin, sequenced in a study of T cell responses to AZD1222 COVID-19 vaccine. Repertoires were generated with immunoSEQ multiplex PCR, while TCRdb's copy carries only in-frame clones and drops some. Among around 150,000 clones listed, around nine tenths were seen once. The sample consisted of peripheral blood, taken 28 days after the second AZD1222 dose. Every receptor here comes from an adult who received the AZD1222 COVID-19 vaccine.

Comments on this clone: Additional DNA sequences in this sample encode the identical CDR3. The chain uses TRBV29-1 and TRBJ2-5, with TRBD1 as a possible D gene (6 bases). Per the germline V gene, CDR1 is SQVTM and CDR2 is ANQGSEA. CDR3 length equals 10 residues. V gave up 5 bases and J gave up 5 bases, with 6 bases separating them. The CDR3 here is CSVTGETQYF. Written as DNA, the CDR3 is TGCAGCGTTACAGGGGAGACCCAGTACTTC.

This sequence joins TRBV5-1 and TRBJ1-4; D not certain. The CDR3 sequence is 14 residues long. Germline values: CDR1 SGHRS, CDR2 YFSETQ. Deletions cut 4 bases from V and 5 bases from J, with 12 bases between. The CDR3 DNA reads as TGCGCCAGCAGCCCGGAGGGCCTCAATGAAAAACTGTTTTTT. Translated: CASSPEGLNEKLFF.

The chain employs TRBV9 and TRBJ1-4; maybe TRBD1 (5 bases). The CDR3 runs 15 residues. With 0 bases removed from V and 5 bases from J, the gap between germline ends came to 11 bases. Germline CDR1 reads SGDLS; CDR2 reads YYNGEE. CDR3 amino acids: CASSVDGTENEKLFF. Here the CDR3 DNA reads TGTGCCAGCAGCGTAGACGGGACGGAGAATGAAAAACTGTTTTTT.

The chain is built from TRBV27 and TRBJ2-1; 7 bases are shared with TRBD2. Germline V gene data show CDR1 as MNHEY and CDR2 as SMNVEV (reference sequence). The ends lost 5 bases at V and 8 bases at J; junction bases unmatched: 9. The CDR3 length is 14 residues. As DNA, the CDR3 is TGTGCCAGCAGTCCATACGGGACTACGGATGAGCAGTTCTTC. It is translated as CASSPYGTTDEQFF.

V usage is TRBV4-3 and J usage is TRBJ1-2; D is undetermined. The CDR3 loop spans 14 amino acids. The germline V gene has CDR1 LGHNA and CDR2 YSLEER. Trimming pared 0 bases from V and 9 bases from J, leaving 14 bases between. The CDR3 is CASSQDRGWSSYTF. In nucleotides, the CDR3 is TGCGCCAGCAGCCAAGATCGAGGCTGGTCGAGCTACACCTTC.

The CDR3 reads CASSLGPLSNQPQHF. CDR3 bases: TGTGCCAGCAGCTTAGGTCCACTTAGCAATCAGCCCCAGCATTTT. This chain uses TRBV7-2 with TRBJ1-5; D unclear. The V gene lost 1 base and the J gene lost 0 bases, with 7 bases spanning the gap. Germline CDR1 is SGHTA and CDR2 is FQGNSA. CDR3 size: 15 residues.

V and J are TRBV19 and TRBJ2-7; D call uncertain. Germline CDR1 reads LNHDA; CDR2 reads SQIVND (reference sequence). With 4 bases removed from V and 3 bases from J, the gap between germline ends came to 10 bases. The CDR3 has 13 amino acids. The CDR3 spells CASSRGPYYEQYF. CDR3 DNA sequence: TGTGCCAGTAGTAGAGGACCCTACTACGAGCAGTACTTC.

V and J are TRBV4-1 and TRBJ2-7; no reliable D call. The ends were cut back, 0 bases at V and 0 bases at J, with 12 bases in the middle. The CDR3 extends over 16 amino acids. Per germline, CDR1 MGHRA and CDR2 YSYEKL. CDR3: CASSQDSGWSSYEQYF. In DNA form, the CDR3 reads TGCGCCAGCAGCCAAGATTCGGGCTGGAGCTCCTACGAGCAGTACTTC.

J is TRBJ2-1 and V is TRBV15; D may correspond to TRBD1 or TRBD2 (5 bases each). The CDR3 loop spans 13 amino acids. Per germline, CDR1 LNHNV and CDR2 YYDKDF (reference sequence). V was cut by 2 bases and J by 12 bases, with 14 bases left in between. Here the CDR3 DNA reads TGTGCCACCAGCAGAATGGGGGAATATGGGCAGTTCTTC. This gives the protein CATSRMGEYGQFF.

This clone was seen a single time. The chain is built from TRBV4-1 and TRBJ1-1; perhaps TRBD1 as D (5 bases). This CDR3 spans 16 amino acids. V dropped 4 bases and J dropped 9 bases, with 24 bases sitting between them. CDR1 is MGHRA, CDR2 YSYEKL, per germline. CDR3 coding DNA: TGCGCCAGCAGCCCGCGTGAAAGACCAGGGAATACTAAAGCTTTCTTT. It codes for CASSPRERPGNTKAFF.

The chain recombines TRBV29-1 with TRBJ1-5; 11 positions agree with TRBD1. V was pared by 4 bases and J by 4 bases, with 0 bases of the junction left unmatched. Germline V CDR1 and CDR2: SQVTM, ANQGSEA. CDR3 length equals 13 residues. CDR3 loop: CSVGDRGNQPQHF. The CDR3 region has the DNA TGCAGCGTTGGGGACAGGGGGAATCAGCCCCAGCATTTT.

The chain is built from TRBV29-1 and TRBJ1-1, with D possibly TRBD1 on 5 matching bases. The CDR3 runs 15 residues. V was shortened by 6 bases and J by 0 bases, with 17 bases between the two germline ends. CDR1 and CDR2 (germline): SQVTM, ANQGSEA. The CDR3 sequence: CSVQVGHRVNTEAFF. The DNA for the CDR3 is TGCAGCGTCCAGGTGGGGCACCGAGTGAACACTGAAGCTTTCTTT.

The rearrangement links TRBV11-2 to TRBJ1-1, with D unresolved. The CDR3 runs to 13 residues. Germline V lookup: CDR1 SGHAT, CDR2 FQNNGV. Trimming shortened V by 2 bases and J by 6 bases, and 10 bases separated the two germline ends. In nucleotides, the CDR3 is TGTGCCAGCAGCTTAATTGGCCAGCCTGAAGCTTTCTTT. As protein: CASSLIGQPEAFF.

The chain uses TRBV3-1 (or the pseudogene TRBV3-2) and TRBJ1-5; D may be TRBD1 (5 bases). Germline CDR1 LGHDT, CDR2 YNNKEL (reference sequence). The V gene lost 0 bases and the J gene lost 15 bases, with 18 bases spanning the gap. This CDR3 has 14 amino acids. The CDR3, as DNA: TGTGCCAGCAGCCAAGATGGCCGCAGGGTGGGCTTGCATTTT. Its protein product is CASSQDGRRVGLHF.

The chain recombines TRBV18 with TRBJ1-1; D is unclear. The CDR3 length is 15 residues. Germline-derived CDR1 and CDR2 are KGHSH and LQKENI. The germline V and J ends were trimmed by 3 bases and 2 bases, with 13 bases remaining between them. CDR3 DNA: TGTGCCAGCTCACCCGTAGCGGGAACAAACACTGAAGCTTTCTTT. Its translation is CASSPVAGTNTEAFF.

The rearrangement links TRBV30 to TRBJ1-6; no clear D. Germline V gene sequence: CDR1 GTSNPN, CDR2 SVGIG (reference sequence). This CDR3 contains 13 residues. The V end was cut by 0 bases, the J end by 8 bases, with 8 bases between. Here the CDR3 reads CAWSVRNDSPLHF. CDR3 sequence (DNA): TGTGCCTGGAGTGTACGGAACGATTCACCCCTCCACTTT. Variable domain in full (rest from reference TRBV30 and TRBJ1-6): SQTIHQWPATLVQPVGSPLSLECTVEGTSNPNLYWYRQAAGRGLQLLFYSVGIGQISSEVPQNLSASRPQDRQFILSSKKLLLSDSGFYLCAWSVRNDSPLHFGNGTRLTVT.

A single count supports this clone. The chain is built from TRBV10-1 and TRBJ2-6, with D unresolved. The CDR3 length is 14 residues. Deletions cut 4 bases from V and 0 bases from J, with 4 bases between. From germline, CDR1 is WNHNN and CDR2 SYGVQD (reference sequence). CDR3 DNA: TGCGCCAGCAGTGGCAGCTCTGGGGCCAACGTCCTGACTTTC. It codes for CASSGSSGANVLTF.

Here the CDR3 reads CASSQVGRPTDTQYF. The CDR3 coding sequence is TGTGCCAGCAGCCAAGTAGGTCGCCCCACAGATACGCAGTATTTT. The chain has TRBV3-1 (or the pseudogene TRBV3-2) and TRBJ2-3, with no clear D. The CDR3 is 15 amino acids. V was pared by 1 base and J by 2 bases, with 10 bases between. CDR1 and CDR2 (germline): LGHDT, YNNKEL (reference sequence).

The CDR3 region is CASSSPSREGVNTEAFF. In nucleotides, the CDR3 is TGTGCCAGCAGTTCTCCCTCCAGGGAGGGTGTGAACACTGAAGCTTTCTTT. The rearrangement uses TRBV27 and TRBJ1-1; the D gene is possibly TRBD1 (5 bases). The CDR3 consists of 17 residues. V lost 4 bases to trimming and J lost 0 bases, with 18 bases between them. Germline CDR1 is MNHEY and CDR2 is SMNVEV (reference sequence).

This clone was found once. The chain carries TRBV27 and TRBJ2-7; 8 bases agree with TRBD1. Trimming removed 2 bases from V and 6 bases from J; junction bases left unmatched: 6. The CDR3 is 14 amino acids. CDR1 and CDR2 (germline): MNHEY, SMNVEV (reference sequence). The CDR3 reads CASSLLRQGSEQYF. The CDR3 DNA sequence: TGTGCCAGCAGTTTACTTAGACAGGGGAGCGAGCAGTACTTC.

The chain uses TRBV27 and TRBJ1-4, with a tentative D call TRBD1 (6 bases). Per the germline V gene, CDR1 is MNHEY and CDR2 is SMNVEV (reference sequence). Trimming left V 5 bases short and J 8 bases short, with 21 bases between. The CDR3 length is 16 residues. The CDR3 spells CASSDSRTVSKEKLFF. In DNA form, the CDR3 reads TGTGCCAGCAGTGACAGCCGGACAGTCTCCAAAGAAAAACTGTTTTTT.